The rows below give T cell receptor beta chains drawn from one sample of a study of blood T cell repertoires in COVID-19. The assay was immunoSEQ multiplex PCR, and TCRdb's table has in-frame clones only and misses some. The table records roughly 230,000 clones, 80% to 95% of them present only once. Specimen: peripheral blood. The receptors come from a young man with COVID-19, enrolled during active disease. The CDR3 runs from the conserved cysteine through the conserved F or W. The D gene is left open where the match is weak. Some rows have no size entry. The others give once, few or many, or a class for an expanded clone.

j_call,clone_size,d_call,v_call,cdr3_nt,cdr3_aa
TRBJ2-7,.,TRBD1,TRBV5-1,TGCGCCAGCAGCGACCCTACAGGGGTCCTCTACGAGCAGTACTTC,CASSDPTGVLYEQYF
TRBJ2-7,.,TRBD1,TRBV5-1,TGCGCCAGCAGCTTGGCCCCCCCGGGACAGGTCTCCTACGAGCAGTACTTC,CASSLAPPGQVSYEQYF
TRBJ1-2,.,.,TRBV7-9,TGTGCCAGCACCACGACAGTCCCATCTGGCTACACCTTC,CASTTTVPSGYTF
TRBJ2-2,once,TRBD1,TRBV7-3,TGTGCCAGCAGCCCCTTTCAGGGGGCGAGCACCGGGGAGCTGTTTTTT,CASSPFQGASTGELFF
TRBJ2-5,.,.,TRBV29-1,TGCAGCGTTGTTGCGGCACAAGAGACCCAGTACTTC,CSVVAAQETQYF
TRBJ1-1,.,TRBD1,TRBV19,TGTGCCAGTAGTACCCAAAAGGACAGGGTATGGATCCAAGGGACTGAAGCTTTCTTT,CASSTQKDRVWIQGTEAFF
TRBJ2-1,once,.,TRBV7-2,TGTGCCAGCAGCTTAGTTTTAGAGTCAGGAGAGCAGTTCTTC,CASSLVLESGEQFF
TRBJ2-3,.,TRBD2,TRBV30,TGTGCCTGGAGTGCCAGCGGGGGGAGCACAGATACGCAGTATTTT,CAWSASGGSTDTQYF
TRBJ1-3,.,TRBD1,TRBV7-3,TGTGCCAGCAGCTTAATTGGAGGGACAGGGGGTTCCTCTGGAAACACCATATATTTT,CASSLIGGTGGSSGNTIYF
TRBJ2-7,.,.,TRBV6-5,TGTGCCAGCAGTTTCCAGTACGAGCAGTACTTC,CASSFQYEQYF
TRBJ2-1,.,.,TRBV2,TGTGCCAGCAGTGAAGGGATCGGGGGGCTAAGCTCCTACAATGAGCAGTTCTTC,CASSEGIGGLSSYNEQFF
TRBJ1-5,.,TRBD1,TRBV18,TGTGCCAGCTCGCTGGGACAGAGCAATCAGCCCCAGCATTTT,CASSLGQSNQPQHF
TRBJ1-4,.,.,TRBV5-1,TGCGCCAGCAGCTCCGGGAGCTTTAATGAAAAACTGTTTTTT,CASSSGSFNEKLFF
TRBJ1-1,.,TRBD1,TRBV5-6,TGTGCCAGCAGCTTTACCGGGACAGAGAACACTGAAGCTTTCTTT,CASSFTGTENTEAFF
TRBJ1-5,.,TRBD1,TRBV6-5,TGTGCCAGCAGTTACACAGGGGAGAGCAATCAGCCCCAGCATTTT,CASSYTGESNQPQHF
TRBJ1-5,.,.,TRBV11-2,TGTGCCAGCAGCTTAGAGAGAAATCAGCCCCAGCATTTT,CASSLERNQPQHF